A single sample gave rise to the 14 T cell receptor beta chains below, sequenced in a study of identical twins. TCRdb reprocessed the 5' RACE reads via MiXCR and lists one record per CDR3 protein. The data show 640,000 or so distinct CDR3 sequences, over 5% seen once. Sequenced sample: naive T cells sorted from blood. The receptor set was obtained from a young man in good health.

This clonotype was recorded a few times. V gene TRBV20-1 combines with J gene TRBJ1-4; D unresolved. Germline CDR1 DFQATT, CDR2 SNEGSKA (reference sequence). V was clipped by 6 bases and J by 3 bases, with 8 bases between them. This CDR3 has 12 amino acids. The CDR3 DNA reads as TGCAGTGCGGAGGCCTCTAATGAAAAACTGTTTTTT. Protein: CSAEASNEKLFF.

This clonotype came up many times. The V gene is TRBV15, the J gene TRBJ1-4; D call uncertain. With 6 bases removed from V and 14 bases from J, the gap between germline ends came to 16 bases. Germline CDR1 reads LNHNV; CDR2 reads YYDKDF (reference sequence). The CDR3 contains 12 residues. The CDR3 nucleotides read TGTGCCACCAGAGGGTTGGGCGTCCCTCTGTTTTTT. Translated: CATRGLGVPLFF.

This clonotype was counted many times. J is TRBJ2-7 and V is TRBV7-6; 7 bases match TRBD2. V was clipped by 6 bases and J by 5 bases; unmatched bases: 10. CDR3 size: 14 residues. Per germline, CDR1 SGHVS and CDR2 FNYEAQ. CDR3 DNA sequence: TGTGCCAGCAGTTCAACACTGCGGGAGAACGAGCAGTACTTC. This translates into CASSSTLRENEQYF.

CDR3 loop: CASRRGQVSTDTQYF. DNA for the CDR3: TGTGCCAGCAGGCGGGGACAGGTTAGCACAGATACGCAGTATTTT. V and J are TRBV28 and TRBJ2-3, with 8 bases lining up with TRBD1. This CDR3 comprises 15 residues. J gave up 0 bases and V 6 bases, and 5 bases lay outside the gene matches. Germline CDR1 MDHEN, CDR2 SYDVKM.

This chain connects TRBV29-1 to TRBJ1-1, with TRBD1 matching 8 bases. CDR1 is SQVTM, CDR2 ANQGSEA, per germline. V lost 4 bases to trimming and J lost 2 bases; unmatched junction nucleotides: 6. This CDR3 comprises 14 residues. The CDR3 spells CSVVQGAINTEAFF. The CDR3 nucleotides are TGCAGCGTTGTTCAGGGGGCAATTAACACTGAAGCTTTCTTT. Variable domain in full (rest from reference TRBV29-1 and TRBJ1-1): SAVISQKPSRDICQRGTSLTIQCQVDSQVTMMFWYRQQPGQSLTLIATANQGSEATYESGFVIDKFPISRPNLTFSTLTVSNMSPEDSSIYLCSVVQGAINTEAFFGQGTRLTVV.

This clonotype has a count of ten or more. The V gene is TRBV24-1, the J gene TRBJ2-2, with TRBD1 matching 8 bases. The CDR3 runs to 21 residues. V lost 0 bases, J lost 0 bases, and 14 bases stayed unmatched. Germline-derived CDR1 and CDR2 are KGHDR and SFDVKD. CDR3 bases: TGTGCCACCAGTGATTTGCGAGGCAGGGGGCATAGAAGGGCGAACACCGGGGAGCTGTTTTTT. Translation: CATSDLRGRGHRRANTGELFF.

This clonotype has a count of ten or more. The chain joins TRBV27 to TRBJ2-1; 12 bases map to TRBD2. The trim removed 6 bases at V and 8 bases at J, leaving 11 bases unmatched. This CDR3 is built from 16 residues. Germline-derived CDR1 and CDR2 are MNHEY and SMNVEV (reference sequence). CDR3 sequence: CASSRSFGLAGHEQFF. The CDR3 DNA sequence: TGTGCCAGCAGCCGAAGTTTCGGACTAGCGGGACATGAGCAGTTCTTC.

This clonotype was counted only a few times. The chain carries TRBV12-3 or TRBV12-4 and TRBJ1-1, with D tentatively TRBD1 (5 bases). The CDR3 loop spans 14 amino acids. The V end lost 5 bases, the J end lost 4 bases, and 14 bases lay between the germline ends. The CDR3 is CASSPPGRSTEAFF. CDR3 nucleotide sequence: TGTGCCAGCAGTCCCCCGGGACGAAGCACTGAAGCTTTCTTT.

This clonotype came up a few times. The rearrangement joins TRBV30 to TRBJ1-5, with TRBD1 as a possible D gene (6 bases). The CDR3 runs to 14 residues. V was trimmed by 3 bases and J by 4 bases, leaving 13 bases between them. CDR1 is GTSNPN, CDR2 SVGIG, per germline (reference sequence). CDR3 amino acids: CAWSAGQLNQPQHF. The CDR3 DNA reads TGTGCCTGGAGCGCCGGACAGTTAAATCAGCCCCAGCATTTT.

This clonotype was counted many times. The chain recombines TRBV3-1 with TRBJ2-1; D not certain. The CDR3 contains 15 residues. V lost 2 bases and J lost 4, with 12 bases in between. Germline lookup yields CDR1 LGHDT and CDR2 YNNKEL (reference sequence). The chain's CDR3 is CASSQNPDTYNEQFF. For the CDR3, the DNA is TGTGCCAGCAGCCAAAACCCTGACACGTACAATGAGCAGTTCTTC.

This clonotype has at least ten counts. This rearrangement joins TRBV5-1 to TRBJ2-1; the match to TRBD2 covers 9 bases. J gave up 6 bases and V 6 bases, and 13 bases lay outside the gene matches. Germline CDR1 reads SGHRS; CDR2 reads YFSETQ. The CDR3 sequence is 16 residues long. In DNA, the CDR3 is TGCGCCAGCACCCCCCGTCAGGCTAGCGGGACCAATGAGCAGTTCTTC. Its translation is CASTPRQASGTNEQFF.

This sequence joins TRBV5-1 and TRBJ2-1; the match to TRBD2 covers 9 bases. Germline-derived CDR1 and CDR2 are SGHRS and YFSETQ. Losses at the gene ends were 0 bases for V and 3 bases for J; bases not matched to a gene: 4. The CDR3 length is 16 residues. CDR3 in amino acids: CASSLEATSGYNEQFF. CDR3 DNA sequence: TGCGCCAGCAGCTTGGAAGCGACTAGCGGCTACAATGAGCAGTTCTTC.

This chain uses TRBV7-2 with TRBJ2-5; D uncertain. Per germline, CDR1 SGHTA and CDR2 FQGNSA. V was cut by 5 bases and J by 1 base, with 8 bases left in between. The CDR3 contains 13 residues. The CDR3 sequence: CASSRNPQETQYF. The CDR3 DNA is TGTGCCAGCAGCCGAAACCCCCAAGAGACCCAGTACTTC.

This clonotype was detected ten times or more. V and J are TRBV4-3 and TRBJ2-1; TRBD1 is a possible D gene (6 bases). The CDR3 runs 13 residues. The germline CDR1 and CDR2 sequences are LGHNA and YSLEER. Between the trimmed V and J ends, which lost 0 bases and 9 bases, there was a span of 9 bases. The CDR3 is CASSQEQGGEQFF. For the CDR3, the DNA is TGCGCCAGCAGCCAAGAACAAGGGGGTGAGCAGTTCTTC.